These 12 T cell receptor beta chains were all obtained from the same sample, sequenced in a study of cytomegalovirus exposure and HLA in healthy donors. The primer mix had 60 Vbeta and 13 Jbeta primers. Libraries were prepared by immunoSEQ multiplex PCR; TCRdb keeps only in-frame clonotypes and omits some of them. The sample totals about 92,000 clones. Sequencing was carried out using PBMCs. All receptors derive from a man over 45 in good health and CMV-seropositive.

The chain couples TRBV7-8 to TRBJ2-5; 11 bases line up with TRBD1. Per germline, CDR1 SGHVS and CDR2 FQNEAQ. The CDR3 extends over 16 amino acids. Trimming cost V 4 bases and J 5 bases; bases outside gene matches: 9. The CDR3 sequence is CASSSRRTGGAETQYF. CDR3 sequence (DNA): TGTGCCAGCAGCTCACGCCGGACAGGGGGCGCGGAGACCCAGTACTTC. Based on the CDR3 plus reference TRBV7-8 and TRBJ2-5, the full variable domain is GAGVSQSPRYKVAKRGQDVALRCDPISGHVSLFWYQQALGQGPEFLTYFQNEAQLDKSGLPSDRFFAERPEGSVSTLKIQRTQQEDSAVYLCASSSRRTGGAETQYFGPGTRLLVL.

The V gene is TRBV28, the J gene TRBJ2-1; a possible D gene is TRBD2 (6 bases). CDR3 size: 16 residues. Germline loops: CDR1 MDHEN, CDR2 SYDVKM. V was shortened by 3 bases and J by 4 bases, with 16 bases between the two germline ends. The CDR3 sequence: CASSFRRELGYNEQFF. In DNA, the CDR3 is TGTGCCAGCAGTTTTCGTCGGGAGCTCGGGTACAATGAGCAGTTCTTC.

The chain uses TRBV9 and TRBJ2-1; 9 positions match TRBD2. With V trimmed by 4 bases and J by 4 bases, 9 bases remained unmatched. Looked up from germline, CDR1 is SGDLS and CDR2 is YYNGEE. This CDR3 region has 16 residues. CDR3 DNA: TGTGCCAGCAGCATGGGACTAGCTCTTCGATACAATGAGCAGTTCTTC. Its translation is CASSMGLALRYNEQFF.

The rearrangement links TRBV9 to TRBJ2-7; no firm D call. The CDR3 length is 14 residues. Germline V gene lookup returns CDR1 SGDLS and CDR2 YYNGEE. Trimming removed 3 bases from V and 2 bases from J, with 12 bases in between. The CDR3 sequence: CASSATPGPYEQYF. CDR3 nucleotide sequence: TGTGCCAGCAGCGCAACACCGGGTCCCTACGAGCAGTACTTC.

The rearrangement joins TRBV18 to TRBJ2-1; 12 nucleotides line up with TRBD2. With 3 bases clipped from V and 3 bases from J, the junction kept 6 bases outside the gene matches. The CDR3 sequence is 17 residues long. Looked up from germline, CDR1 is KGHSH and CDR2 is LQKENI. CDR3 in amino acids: CASSPSTSGSVYNEQFF. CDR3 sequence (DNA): TGTGCCAGCTCACCTTCGACTAGCGGGAGCGTCTACAATGAGCAGTTCTTC.

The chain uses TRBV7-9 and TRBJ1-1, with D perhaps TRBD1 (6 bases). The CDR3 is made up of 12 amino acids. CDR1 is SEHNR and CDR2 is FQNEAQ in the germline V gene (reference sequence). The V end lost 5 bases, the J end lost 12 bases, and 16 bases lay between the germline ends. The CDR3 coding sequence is TGTGCCAGCAGCCTTTCGGGCGGGGGCTCTTTCTTT. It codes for CASSLSGGGSFF.

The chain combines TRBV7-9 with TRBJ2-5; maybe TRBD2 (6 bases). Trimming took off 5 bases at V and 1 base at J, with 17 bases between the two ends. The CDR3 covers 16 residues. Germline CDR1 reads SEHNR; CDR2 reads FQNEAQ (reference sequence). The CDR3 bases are TGTGCCAGCAGCCCGACGGACCTGGGAGGCCAAGAGACCCAGTACTTC. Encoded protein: CASSPTDLGGQETQYF.

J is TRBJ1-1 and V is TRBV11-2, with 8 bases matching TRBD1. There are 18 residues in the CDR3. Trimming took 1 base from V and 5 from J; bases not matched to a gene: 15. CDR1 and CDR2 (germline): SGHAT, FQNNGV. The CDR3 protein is CASSLVNPTQGAWTEAFF. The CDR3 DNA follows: TGTGCCAGCAGCTTAGTAAACCCCACCCAGGGGGCATGGACTGAAGCTTTCTTT.

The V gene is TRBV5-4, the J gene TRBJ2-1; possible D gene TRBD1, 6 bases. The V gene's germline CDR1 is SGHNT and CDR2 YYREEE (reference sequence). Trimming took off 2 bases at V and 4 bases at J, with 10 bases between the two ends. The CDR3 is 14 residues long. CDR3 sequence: CASSLRGQYNEQFF. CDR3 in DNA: TGTGCCAGCAGCTTAAGAGGACAGTACAATGAGCAGTTCTTC. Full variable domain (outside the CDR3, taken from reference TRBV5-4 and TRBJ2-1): ETGVTQSPTHLIKTRGQQVTLRCSSQSGHNTVSWYQQALGQGPQFIFQYYREEENGRGNFPPRFSGLQFPNYSSELNVNALELDDSALYLCASSLRGQYNEQFFGPGTRLTVL.

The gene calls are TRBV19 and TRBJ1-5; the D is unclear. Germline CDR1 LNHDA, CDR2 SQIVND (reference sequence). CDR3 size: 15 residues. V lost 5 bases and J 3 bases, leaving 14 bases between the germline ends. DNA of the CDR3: TGTGCCAGTAGTCTCAGGCACGTTCCCAATCAGCCCCAGCATTTT. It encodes CASSLRHVPNQPQHF.

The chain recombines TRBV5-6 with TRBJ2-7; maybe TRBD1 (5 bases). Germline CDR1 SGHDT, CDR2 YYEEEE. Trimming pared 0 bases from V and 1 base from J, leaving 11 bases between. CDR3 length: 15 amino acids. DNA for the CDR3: TGTGCCAGCAGCTTGGCCGCAGGGATATCCTACGAGCAGTACGTC. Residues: CASSLAAGISYEQYV.

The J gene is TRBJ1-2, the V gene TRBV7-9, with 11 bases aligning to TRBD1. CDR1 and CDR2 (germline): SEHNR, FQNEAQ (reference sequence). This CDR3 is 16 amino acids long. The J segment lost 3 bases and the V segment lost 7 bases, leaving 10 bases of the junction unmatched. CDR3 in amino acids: CASTLDGQGAYYGYTF. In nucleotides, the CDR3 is TGTGCCAGCACCCTCGATGGACAGGGGGCGTACTATGGCTACACCTTC.